Listed below are T cell receptor beta chains from one sample, sequenced in a study of graft-versus-host responses after intestinal transplantation. Using immunoSEQ multiplex PCR, the repertoire was profiled, and TCRdb retains in-frame clones only, with some absent. The table shows 90,000 to 150,000 clones, with 90% to 95% occurring only once. The antigens for these receptors are not known. The specimen comprised unstimulated CD4+ T cells sorted from spleen or lymph node cells, sampled before intestinal transplant. The receptor set was obtained from a human donor who received an intestinal transplant. Each CDR3 is given with its conserved first and last residue. A D gene is named only where the DNA matches it firmly.

d_gene: TRBD2; j_gene: TRBJ2-1; v_gene: TRBV6-6; CDR3aa: CASSQPFSGSNEQFF; CDR3nt: TGTGCCAGCAGTCAACCTTTTAGCGGGAGTAATGAGCAGTTCTTC
d_gene: TRBD1; j_gene: TRBJ2-7; v_gene: TRBV2; CDR3aa: CASSDNRGFTSYEQYF; CDR3nt: TGTGCCAGCAGTGACAACAGGGGTTTCACCTCCTACGAGCAGTACTTC
d_gene: -; j_gene: TRBJ2-1; v_gene: TRBV9; CDR3aa: CASSVDPQGHYNEQFF; CDR3nt: TGTGCCAGCAGCGTAGATCCACAGGGTCACTACAATGAGCAGTTCTTC
d_gene: TRBD2; j_gene: TRBJ2-1; v_gene: TRBV6-5; CDR3aa: CASLRGGGSYNEQFF; CDR3nt: TGTGCCAGCCTCCGGGGCGGGGGCTCCTACAATGAGCAGTTCTTC
d_gene: -; j_gene: TRBJ1-1; v_gene: TRBV5-1; CDR3aa: CASSRQAMNTEAFF; CDR3nt: TGCGCCAGCAGCCGGCAGGCAATGAACACTGAAGCTTTCTTT
d_gene: TRBD1; j_gene: TRBJ2-7; v_gene: TRBV10-3; CDR3aa: CAISDRTGSHEQYF; CDR3nt: TGTGCCATCAGTGATAGGACAGGGTCCCACGAGCAGTACTTC
d_gene: -; j_gene: TRBJ1-1; v_gene: TRBV9; CDR3aa: CASSVSGPNTEAFF; CDR3nt: TGTGCCAGCAGCGTTTCCGGACCGAACACTGAAGCTTTCTTT
d_gene: -; j_gene: TRBJ1-5; v_gene: TRBV2; CDR3aa: CASKRAWNQPQHF; CDR3nt: TGTGCCAGTAAAAGGGCGTGGAATCAGCCCCAGCATTTT
d_gene: -; j_gene: TRBJ2-1; v_gene: TRBV6-5; CDR3aa: CASSRMRGNEQFF; CDR3nt: TGTGCCAGCAGTCGCATGAGGGGGAATGAGCAGTTCTTC
d_gene: -; j_gene: TRBJ2-7; v_gene: TRBV2; CDR3aa: CASKSNSYEQYF; CDR3nt: TGTGCCAGCAAGTCTAATTCCTACGAGCAGTACTTC